A selection of T cell receptor beta chains follows, all from one sample in a study of tumor-infiltrating lymphocytes in primary liver carcinoma. MiXCR was run by TCRdb on the multiplex PCR reads, yielding one entry per CDR3 protein. Found here are 80,000 to 100,000 distinct CDR3 sequences, around 70% of them singletons; the top ten hold 27%. Sequenced sample: tumor-adjacent normal liver tissue. These receptors originate from a man aged 35-49 years with primary liver carcinoma and hepatitis B virus infection. CDR3s include the opening cysteine and the closing phenylalanine or tryptophan. The D gene is left open where the match is weak. A clone size is listed for some rows: how often the clone was seen (once, few, many), or a class if it is expanded.

j_call v_call clone_size d_call cdr3_aa cdr3_nt
TRBJ2-1 TRBV7-3 . TRBD2 CASTTGLAGDGLFF TGTGCCAGCACGACGGGACTAGCGGGAGATGGCCTGTTCTTC
TRBJ2-7 TRBV28 . TRBD2 CASRGTNVDGQYF TGTGCCAGCAGAGGGACTAATGTCGACGGGCAGTACTTC
TRBJ2-3 TRBV30 few . CAWTTRGTDTQYF TGTGCCTGGACGACCAGGGGCACAGATACGCAGTATTTT
TRBJ2-7 TRBV6-2/TRBV6-3 . . CASSYSWESYEQYF TGTGCCAGCAGTTACTCGTGGGAGTCCTACGAGCAGTATTTC
TRBJ2-1 TRBV11-2 . . CASSLDNGVAMGEQFF TGTGCTAGCAGCTTGGATAACGGAGTAGCCATGGGTGAGCAGTTCTTC
TRBJ2-7 TRBV5-1 . . CASRKGFTYEQYF TGCGCCAGCAGGAAGGGGTTCACCTACGAGCAGTACTTC
TRBJ2-3 TRBV2 . . CASSAGTYSDTQYF TGTGCCAGCAGTGCAGGGACTTACTCAGATACGCAGTATTTT
TRBJ2-7 TRBV11-2 . . CASSTALGPGYEQHF TGTGCCAGCAGCACGGCACTGGGTCCGGGCTACGAGCAGCACTTC
TRBJ2-2 TRBV30 . . CACLGLSSAGEMFF TGTGCCTGTTTGGGACTTAGCAGCGCCGGGGAGATGTTTTTT
TRBJ2-5 TRBV11-2 many TRBD2 CASSPTGGRETQYF TGTGCCAGCAGCCCTACGGGGGGGAGGGAGACCCAGTACTTC
TRBJ2-7 TRBV11-2 . . CASSSGVEPYF TGTGCCAGCAGCTCAGGGGTGGAGCCGTACTTC
TRBJ2-5 TRBV28 . . CASSIGGPLGETQYF TGTGCCAGCAGTATCGGTGGACCTCTGGGGGAGACCCAGTACTTC
TRBJ2-7 TRBV28 . TRBD1 CASGGQDRGYKQYF TGTGCCAGCGGCGGCCAGGACAGGGGCTACAAGCAGTACTTC
TRBJ1-6 TRBV6-4 once . CASSDGSDNSPLHF TGTGCCAGCAGTGACGGGTCAGATAATTCACCCCTCCACTTT
TRBJ1-5 TRBV28 . . CASSSSWTLQHF TGTGCCAGCAGTTCCTCCTGGACCCTTCAGCATTTT
TRBJ1-1 TRBV14 . . CASRQDWAEAFF TGTGCTAGCAGACAAGACTGGGCTGAAGCTTTCTTT
TRBJ2-1 TRBV11-1 . TRBD2 CASSLGLAREVDNEHFF TGTGCCAGCAGCCTGGGACTAGCAAGAGAAGTTGACAATGAGCACTTCTTC
TRBJ2-2 TRBV11-2 few . CAGNPTSNTGELFF TGTGCCGGCAACCCGACTAGTAACACCGGGGAACTGTTTTTT
TRBJ2-1 TRBV6-1 . TRBD1 CTSSEVPGQKGNEQFF TGTACCAGCAGTGAAGTCCCGGGACAGAAGGGCAATGAGCAGTTCTTC
TRBJ1-1 TRBV29-1 many TRBD1 CSAGQGGEAFF TGCAGCGCCGGACAGGGGGGTGAAGCTTTCTTT
TRBJ2-2 TRBV11-2 many . CASSLGRANTGELFF TGTGCCAGCAGCTTAGGCAGGGCGAACACCGGGGAGCTGTTTTTT
TRBJ2-7 TRBV13 many TRBD2 CASSPNGRAPLEQYF TGTGCCAGCAGCCCCAACGGGAGGGCCCCTCTCGAGCAGTACTTC
TRBJ2-1 TRBV6-5 . . CAIRGGDVSYNERFF TGTGCCATCAGGGGCGGGGACGTCTCCTACAATGAGCGGTTCTTC
TRBJ2-2 TRBV6-1 many . CASSEAAGGTGELFF TGTGCCAGCAGTGAAGCGGCAGGGGGGACCGGGGAGCTGTTTTTT
TRBJ2-5 TRBV11-1 . . CASSPSPDIRKDFQETQYF TGTGCCAGCAGCCCGTCCCCGGATATCAGGAAGGACTTCCAAGAGACGCAGTACTTC
TRBJ2-1 TRBV6-6 . TRBD2 CATRGTSGNNEQFF TGTGCCACCCGAGGGACTAGCGGGAACAATGAACAGTTCTTC
TRBJ2-3 TRBV12-3/TRBV12-4 . . CTSSPLSDTQYF TGTACCAGCAGTCCTCTCTCTGATACGCAGTATTTT
TRBJ2-7 TRBV6-1 many TRBD1 CASSSTGTGGYEQYF TGTGCCAGCAGTTCTACCGGGACAGGGGGCTACGAGCAGTACTTC
TRBJ2-3 TRBV29-1 many . CSAGGGEPTDTQYF TGCAGCGCTGGGGGTGGGGAGCCCACAGATACGCAGTATTTT